The 29 T cell receptor beta chains presented below share a single source sample, sequenced in a study of blood T cells in healthy people across ages. Then a second PCR, running roughly 6 to 11 cycles, was carried out with a sample-barcoded 5' primer and a J-beta primer mix. TCRdb fed the 5' RACE reads into MiXCR, producing one record per CDR3 protein. This table has more than 1.4 million distinct CDR3 sequences, 40% to 50% appearing once. Sequencing was performed on blood. These receptors were collected from a woman between 18 and 29 years old in good health.

This clonotype came up a few times. The V call is TRBV6-5, the J call TRBJ2-7; 11 nucleotides align to TRBD2. This CDR3 is built from 16 residues. Germline V CDR1 and CDR2: MNHEY, SVGAGI. After removal of 6 bases from V and 1 base from J, the junction contained 8 bases not matched to a gene. CDR3 sequence (DNA): TGTGCCAGCAGGACCGCGGGGACTAGCGGTTCCTACGAGCAGTACTTC. Encoded protein: CASRTAGTSGSYEQYF.

The V and J genes are TRBV12-3 or TRBV12-4 and TRBJ2-5; TRBD2 is a possible D gene (6 bases). CDR3 length: 13 amino acids. V was pared by 6 bases and J by 0 bases, with 8 bases between. The CDR3 DNA follows: TGTGCCAGCAGCTGGGACTACCAAGAGACCCAGTACTTC. Translating gives CASSWDYQETQYF.

This clonotype was counted only a few times. The V and J genes are TRBV13 and TRBJ1-2, with 7 bases fitting TRBD1. The CDR3 length is 13 residues. V shed 8 bases, J shed 10 bases, and the junction held 13 bases outside the gene matches. Per germline, CDR1 PRHDT and CDR2 FYEKMQ (reference sequence). Here the CDR3 reads CASALNRGTFYTF. CDR3 nucleotides: TGTGCCAGCGCCCTTAACAGGGGAACCTTCTACACCTTC.

There are a few counts of this clonotype. The V call is TRBV11-1, the J call TRBJ2-2; D remains ambiguous. CDR3 length equals 15 residues. The germline V and J ends were trimmed by 5 bases and 0 bases, with 10 bases remaining between them. CDR1 is SGHAT and CDR2 is FQDESV in the germline V gene (reference sequence). This chain's CDR3 is CASSPDRTNTGELFF. In nucleotides, the CDR3 is TGTGCCAGCAGCCCGGACCGTACGAACACCGGGGAGCTGTTTTTT.

This clonotype was recorded a few times. The genes are TRBV7-9 and TRBJ1-4; D call uncertain. V lost 5 bases, J lost 0 bases, and 7 bases lay in between. In germline, CDR1 is SEHNR, CDR2 FQNEAQ (reference sequence). The CDR3 covers 14 residues. CDR3 protein: CASSLRATNEKLFF. CDR3 bases: TGTGCCAGCAGCCTACGGGCAACTAATGAAAAACTGTTTTTT.

This clonotype was picked up a small number of times. This sequence joins TRBV20-1 and TRBJ1-2, with 7 nucleotides matching TRBD1. Germline-derived CDR1 and CDR2 are DFQATT and SNEGSKA (reference sequence). Trimming removed 3 bases from V and 4 bases from J; junction bases left unmatched: 8. The CDR3 totals 14 residues. In nucleotides, the CDR3 is TGCAGTGCTAGTGGTCCAGGGGACAGCTATGGCTACACCTTC. Translation: CSASGPGDSYGYTF.

This clonotype was observed a handful of times. The chain carries TRBV20-1 and TRBJ1-2, with TRBD1 identical over 8 bases. The CDR3 length is 13 residues. Germline CDR1 DFQATT, CDR2 SNEGSKA (reference sequence). After removal of 3 bases from V and 7 bases from J, the junction contained 7 bases not matched to a gene. The CDR3 region is CSARADRDSGYTF. The CDR3 DNA reads TGCAGTGCTAGGGCGGACAGGGACTCTGGCTACACCTTC.

A single count supports this clonotype. The chain is built from TRBV2 and TRBJ1-1; maybe TRBD1 (6 bases). Germline CDR1 is SNHLY and CDR2 is FYNNEI. V lost 7 bases, J lost 8 bases, and 11 bases lay in between. This CDR3 has 11 amino acids. The CDR3 loop reads CASKGDYEAFF. The DNA for the CDR3 is TGTGCCAGCAAGGGGGACTACGAAGCTTTCTTT.

This clonotype turned up a few times. The rearrangement uses TRBV7-9 and TRBJ1-6, with unresolved D. V was trimmed by 3 bases and J by 10 bases, leaving 10 bases between them. The CDR3 loop spans 13 amino acids. Germline V gene data show CDR1 as SEHNR and CDR2 as FQNEAQ (reference sequence). CDR3 bases: TGTGCCAGCAGCTTGCTCGGGGAGTCACCCCTCCACTTT. Its protein product is CASSLLGESPLHF. The whole variable domain, filled in from reference TRBV7-9 and TRBJ1-6, reads DTGVSQNPRHKITKRGQNVTFRCDPISEHNRLYWYRQTLGQGPEFLTYFQNEAQLEKSRLLSDRFSAERPKGSFSTLEIQRTEQGDSAMYLCASSLLGESPLHFGNGTRLTVT.

The sample holds a few counts of this clonotype. The rearrangement uses TRBV6-5 and TRBJ2-1; D perhaps matches TRBD2 (6 bases). Trimming took 2 bases from V and 9 from J, leaving 11 bases between them. The CDR3 runs to 13 residues. Germline loops: CDR1 MNHEY, CDR2 SVGAGI. CDR3 residues: CASSYGLASEQFF. DNA for the CDR3: TGTGCCAGCAGTTACGGCCTAGCGAGTGAGCAGTTCTTC.

This clonotype was seen a handful of times. The rearrangement links TRBV6-2 or TRBV6-3 to TRBJ2-7; D is unclear. Germline V gene lookup returns CDR1 MNHEY and CDR2 SVGEGT. The CDR3 extends over 13 amino acids. V lost 2 bases to trimming and J lost 2 bases, with 7 bases between them. In nucleotides, the CDR3 is TGTGCCAGCAGTTACCCTCAGGCCTACGAGCAGTACTTC. Translation gives CASSYPQAYEQYF.

The chain carries TRBV10-1 and TRBJ2-1; 8 bases map to TRBD1. The J call is in doubt because the DNA end fits TRBJ2-7 better. The CDR3 contains 17 residues. The germline CDR1 and CDR2 sequences are WNHNN and SYGVQD (reference sequence). DNA for the CDR3: TGCGCCAGCAGTGAGTCCGGCGGGACAGGCTCCTACAATGAGCAGTACTTC. Its translation: CASSESGGTGSYNEQYF.

The chain carries TRBV19 and TRBJ2-3; 10 bases map to TRBD1. The V segment lost 3 bases and the J segment 6 bases; nucleotides outside the gene matches: 6. Germline assignment: CDR1 LNHDA and CDR2 SQIVND (reference sequence). The CDR3 extends over 15 amino acids. Here the CDR3 DNA reads TGTGCCAGTAGTATCGGACAGGGGGTCATTGATACGCAGTATTTT. Its protein product is CASSIGQGVIDTQYF.

This clonotype appeared a few times. The chain uses TRBV15 and TRBJ2-1; TRBD2 matches 12 bases. CDR3 length equals 15 residues. The germline V gene encodes CDR1 LNHNV and CDR2 YYDKDF (reference sequence). Germline trimming cut 1 base from V and 9 bases from J; bases unmatched to any gene: 4. The CDR3, as DNA: TGTGCCACCAGCAGAGTTCTAGCGGGAGGGGGTGAGCAGTTCTTC. Amino acid sequence: CATSRVLAGGGEQFF.

The chain combines TRBV25-1 with TRBJ2-2; 7 positions match TRBD1. The J segment lost 9 bases and the V segment lost 1 base, leaving 23 bases of the junction unmatched. The length of the CDR3 is 20 residues. Looked up from germline, CDR1 is MGHDK and CDR2 is SYGVNS. The CDR3 loop reads CASSEFRGRGTTSKTRELFF. The CDR3 region has the DNA TGTGCCAGCAGTGAATTCCGCGGCAGGGGGACCACGAGTAAGACCAGGGAGCTGTTTTTT.

The count of this clonotype is one. DNA of the CDR3: TGTGCCAGCAGTGGGACTAGCGGGAGTAAAAATGAGCAGTTCTTC. Protein product: CASSGTSGSKNEQFF. The chain couples TRBV6-6 to TRBJ2-1; 14 bases are shared with TRBD2. Trimming cost V 5 bases and J 7 bases; bases outside gene matches: 4. The CDR3 extends over 15 amino acids. Germline V gives CDR1 MNHNY, CDR2 SVGAGI (reference sequence).

This clonotype was counted a few times. The chain couples TRBV29-1 to TRBJ2-1, with D unresolved. The germline V gene has CDR1 SQVTM and CDR2 ANQGSEA. CDR3 length: 13 amino acids. The ends were cut back, 4 bases at V and 2 bases at J, with 9 bases in the middle. This CDR3 reads CSVAGPTYNEQFF. In DNA, the CDR3 is TGCAGCGTTGCCGGACCCACCTACAATGAGCAGTTCTTC.

This rearrangement joins TRBV12-3 or TRBV12-4 to TRBJ2-5, with 15 bases matching TRBD2. This CDR3 has 14 residues. V gave up 5 bases and J gave up 11 bases; unmatched junction bases: 6. The CDR3 nucleotides read TGTGCCAGCAGTCCCAGCGGGACTAGCGGGGGGCAGTACTTC. Protein sequence: CASSPSGTSGGQYF.

The chain is built from TRBV12-3 or TRBV12-4 and TRBJ1-6; 7 positions agree with TRBD1. The CDR3 length is 12 residues. V was pared by 5 bases and J by 12 bases, with 4 bases of the junction left unmatched. The CDR3 DNA is TGTGCCAGCAGTAGACAGGGTGAACCCCTCCACTTT. The encoded protein is CASSRQGEPLHF.

Of note for this clonotype: The junction departs from the called germline gene at one end, perhaps through a read error. The gene calls are TRBV12-3 or TRBV12-4 and TRBJ1-2; D unclear. CDR3 length equals 13 residues. This CDR3 reads CAGSFYTTVGYTF. The CDR3 region has the DNA TGTGCCGGCAGTTTTTATACGACGGTTGGCTACACCTTC.

Details on this clonotype: The junction departs from germline at one end; a sequencing error may be responsible. V gene TRBV6-5 combines with J gene TRBJ1-2; unclear D gene. This CDR3 is built from 15 residues. The germline V gene encodes CDR1 MNHEY and CDR2 SVGAGI. In nucleotides, the CDR3 is TGTGCCAGCAGTTACTCGCCAGAAGTAAACTATGACTACACCTTC. Amino acids: CASSYSPEVNYDYTF.

This sequence joins TRBV7-2 and TRBJ2-5; D is unresolved. CDR1 and CDR2 (germline): SGHTA, FQGNSA. V lost 5 bases to trimming and J lost 1 base, with 14 bases between them. The CDR3 totals 15 residues. The DNA of the CDR3 is TGTGCCAGCAGCCCTCAACCGGGTTCCCAAGAGACCCAGTACTTC. Residues: CASSPQPGSQETQYF.

This rearrangement joins TRBV3-1 to TRBJ2-5; 12 bases match TRBD2. Trimming removed 4 bases from V and 11 bases from J; junction bases left unmatched: 8. This CDR3 region has 14 residues. Per the germline V gene, CDR1 is LGHDT and CDR2 is YNNKEL (reference sequence). This CDR3 is CASSRRTSGAEQYF. The CDR3 DNA sequence: TGTGCCAGCAGCCGCCGGACTAGCGGGGCTGAGCAGTACTTC.

This clonotype occurred a few times. The chain is built from TRBV28 and TRBJ2-7; TRBD2 might be the D (6 bases). CDR3 length equals 13 residues. The germline gives CDR1 MDHEN, CDR2 SYDVKM. V gave up 5 bases and J gave up 6 bases, with 14 bases separating them. The CDR3 loop reads CASSPGDFSEQYF. For the CDR3, the DNA is TGTGCCAGCAGTCCCGGGGACTTTTCCGAGCAGTACTTC. Based on the CDR3 plus reference TRBV28 and TRBJ2-7, the full variable domain is DVKVTQSSRYLVKRTGEKVFLECVQDMDHENMFWYRQDPGLGLRLIYFSYDVKMKEKGDIPEGYSVSREKKERFSLILESASTNQTSMYLCASSPGDFSEQYFGPGTRLTVT.

The gene calls are TRBV3-1 and TRBJ1-2; the match to TRBD1 covers 7 bases. V gave up 0 bases and J gave up 7 bases; unmatched junction bases: 5. CDR3 length: 14 residues. Germline V lookup: CDR1 LGHDT, CDR2 YNNKEL (reference sequence). The CDR3 sequence: CASSQEEGASGYTF. The CDR3 DNA reads as TGTGCCAGCAGCCAAGAGGAGGGGGCATCTGGCTACACCTTC. The full variable domain, completed using reference TRBV3-1 and TRBJ1-2, is DTAVSQTPKYLVTQMGNDKSIKCEQNLGHDTMYWYKQDSKKFLKIMFSYNNKELIINETVPNRFSPKSPDKAHLNLHINSLELGDSAVYFCASSQEEGASGYTFGSGTRLTVV.

The chain links TRBV6-1 to TRBJ1-2; a possible D gene is TRBD1 (6 bases). The CDR3 runs 14 residues. The germline gives CDR1 MNHNS, CDR2 SASEGT. V shed 10 bases and J shed 2 bases, with 17 bases lying between them. CDR3 amino acids: CATPGGGQNYGYTF. In DNA, the CDR3 is TGTGCCACCCCGGGGGGCGGTCAGAACTATGGCTACACCTTC.

This clonotype was observed at least ten times. This chain links TRBV5-1 with TRBJ2-1; D unresolved. Germline V lookup: CDR1 SGHRS, CDR2 YFSETQ. CDR3 length: 14 residues. With 0 bases removed from V and 9 bases from J, the gap between germline ends came to 13 bases. CDR3 sequence reads: CASSLEVPPGEQFF. The CDR3 DNA is TGCGCCAGCAGCTTGGAGGTCCCGCCTGGTGAGCAGTTCTTC.

The V gene is TRBV5-6, the J gene TRBJ2-3, with D uncertain. V dropped 6 bases and J dropped 0 bases, with 8 bases sitting between them. The CDR3 consists of 13 residues. CDR1 and CDR2 from the germline V gene are SGHDT and YYEEEE. The CDR3 protein is CASKIGSTDTQYF. The DNA for the CDR3 is TGTGCCAGCAAAATCGGGAGCACAGATACGCAGTATTTT.

This chain connects TRBV15 to TRBJ2-5, with TRBD2 matching over 8 bases. Germline CDR1 reads LNHNV; CDR2 reads YYDKDF (reference sequence). The CDR3 has 15 amino acids. After removal of 1 base from V and 11 bases from J, the junction contained 12 bases not matched to a gene. CDR3 in DNA: TGTGCCACCAGCAGAGGAGCGGGAGCCTACAATGAGCAGTACTTC. Translating gives CATSRGAGAYNEQYF.